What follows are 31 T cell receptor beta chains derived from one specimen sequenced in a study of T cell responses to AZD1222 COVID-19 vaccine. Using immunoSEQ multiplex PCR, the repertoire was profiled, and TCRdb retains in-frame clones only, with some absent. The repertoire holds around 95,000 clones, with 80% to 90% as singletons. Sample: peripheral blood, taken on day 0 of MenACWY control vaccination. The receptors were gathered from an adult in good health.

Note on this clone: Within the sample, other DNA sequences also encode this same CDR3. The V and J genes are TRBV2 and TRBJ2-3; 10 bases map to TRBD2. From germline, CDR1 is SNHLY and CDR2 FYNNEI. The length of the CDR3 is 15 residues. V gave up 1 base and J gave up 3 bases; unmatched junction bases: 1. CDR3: CASSEVLAGTDTQYF. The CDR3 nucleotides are TGTGCCAGCAGTGAAGTACTAGCGGGGACAGATACGCAGTATTTT.

CDR3 loop: CASSPPTRKAYEQYF. CDR3 nucleotide sequence: TGTGCCAGCTCACCACCGACACGGAAAGCCTACGAGCAGTACTTC. The genes are TRBV18 and TRBJ2-7; D unresolved. The ends were cut back, 0 bases at V and 2 bases at J, with 11 bases in the middle. Germline values: CDR1 KGHSH, CDR2 LQKENI. The CDR3 spans 15 residues.

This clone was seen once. Written as DNA, the CDR3 is TGTGCCACCACTCCAGGGAACACTGAAGCTTTCTTT. The encoded protein is CATTPGNTEAFF. The rearrangement links TRBV24-1 to TRBJ1-1; D is ambiguous. The V end lost 8 bases, the J end lost 1 base, and 7 bases lay between the germline ends. The CDR3 covers 12 residues. Germline lookup yields CDR1 KGHDR and CDR2 SFDVKD.

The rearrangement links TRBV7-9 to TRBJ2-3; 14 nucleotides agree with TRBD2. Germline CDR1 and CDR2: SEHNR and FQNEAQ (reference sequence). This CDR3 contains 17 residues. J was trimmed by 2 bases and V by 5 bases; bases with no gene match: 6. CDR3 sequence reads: CASSRGTSGRLTDTQYF. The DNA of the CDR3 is TGTGCCAGCAGCAGGGGGACTAGCGGGAGACTCACAGATACGCAGTATTTT.

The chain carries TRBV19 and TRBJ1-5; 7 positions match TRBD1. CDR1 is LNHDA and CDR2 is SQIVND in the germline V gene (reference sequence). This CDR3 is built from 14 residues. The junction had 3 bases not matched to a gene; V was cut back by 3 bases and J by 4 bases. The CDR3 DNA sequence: TGTGCCAGTAGTATGGGACAGAGAAATCAGCCCCAGCATTTT. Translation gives CASSMGQRNQPQHF.

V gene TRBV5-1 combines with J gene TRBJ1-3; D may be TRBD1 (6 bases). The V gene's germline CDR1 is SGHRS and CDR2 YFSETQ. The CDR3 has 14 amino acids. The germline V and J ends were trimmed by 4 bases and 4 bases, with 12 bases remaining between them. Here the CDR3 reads CASSPVDSGNTIYF. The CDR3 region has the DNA TGCGCCAGCAGCCCGGTGGACAGCGGAAACACCATATATTTT.

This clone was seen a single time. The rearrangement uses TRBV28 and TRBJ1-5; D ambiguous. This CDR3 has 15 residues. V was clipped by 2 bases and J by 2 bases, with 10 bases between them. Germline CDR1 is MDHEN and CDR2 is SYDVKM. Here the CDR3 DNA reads TGTGCCAGCAGTTTAAATTGGGGTGGCAATCAGCCCCAGCATTTT. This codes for CASSLNWGGNQPQHF.

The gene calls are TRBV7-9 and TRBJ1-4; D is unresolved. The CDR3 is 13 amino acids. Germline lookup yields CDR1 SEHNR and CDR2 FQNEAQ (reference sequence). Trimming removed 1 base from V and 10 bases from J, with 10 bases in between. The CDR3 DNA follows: TGTGCCAGCAGCTTAGACGCCGGTGGAAAACTGTTTTTT. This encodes CASSLDAGGKLFF.

CDR3: CSVVQVNAYEQYF. CDR3 nucleotides: TGCAGCGTTGTACAGGTAAACGCCTACGAGCAGTACTTC. V and J are TRBV29-1 and TRBJ2-7, with a weak D call TRBD1 (5 bases). CDR1 is SQVTM, CDR2 ANQGSEA, per germline. The germline V and J ends were trimmed by 4 bases and 2 bases, with 12 bases remaining between them. The CDR3 length is 13 residues.

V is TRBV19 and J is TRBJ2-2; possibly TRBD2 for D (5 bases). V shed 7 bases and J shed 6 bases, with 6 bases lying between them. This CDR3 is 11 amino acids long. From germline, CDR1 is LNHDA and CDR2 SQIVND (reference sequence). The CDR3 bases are TGTGCCAGTAAGGGAGCCGGGGAGCTGTTTTTT. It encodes CASKGAGELFF. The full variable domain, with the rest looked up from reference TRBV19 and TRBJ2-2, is DGGITQSPKYLFRKEGQNVTLSCEQNLNHDAMYWYRQDPGQGLRLIYYSQIVNDFQKGDIAEGYSVSREKKESFPLTVTSAQKNPTAFYLCASKGAGELFFGEGSRLTVL.

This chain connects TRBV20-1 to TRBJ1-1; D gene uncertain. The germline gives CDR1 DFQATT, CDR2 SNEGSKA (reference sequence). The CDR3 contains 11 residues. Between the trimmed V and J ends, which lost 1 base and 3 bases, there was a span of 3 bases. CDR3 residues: CSARGHTEAFF. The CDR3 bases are TGCAGTGCTAGAGGGCACACTGAAGCTTTCTTT.

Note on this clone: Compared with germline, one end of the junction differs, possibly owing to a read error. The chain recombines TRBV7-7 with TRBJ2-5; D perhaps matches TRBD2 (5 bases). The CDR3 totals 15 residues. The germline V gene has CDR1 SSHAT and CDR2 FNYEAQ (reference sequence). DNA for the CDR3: TGTGCTAGCAGCTTAGTGTGGGAGCCCCAAGAGACCCAGTACTTC. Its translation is CASSLVWEPQETQYF. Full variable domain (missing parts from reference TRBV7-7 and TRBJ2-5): GAGVSQSPRYKVTKRGQDVTLRCDPISSHATLYWYQQALGQGPEFLTYFNYEAQPDKSGLPSDRFSAERPEGSISTLTIQRTEQRDSAMYRCASSLVWEPQETQYFGPGTRLLVL.

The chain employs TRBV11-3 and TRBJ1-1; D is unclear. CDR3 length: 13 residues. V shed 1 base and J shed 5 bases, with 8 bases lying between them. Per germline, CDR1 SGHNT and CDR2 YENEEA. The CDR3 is CASSLGVRTEAFF. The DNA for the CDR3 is TGTGCCAGCAGCTTAGGGGTAAGAACTGAAGCTTTCTTT.

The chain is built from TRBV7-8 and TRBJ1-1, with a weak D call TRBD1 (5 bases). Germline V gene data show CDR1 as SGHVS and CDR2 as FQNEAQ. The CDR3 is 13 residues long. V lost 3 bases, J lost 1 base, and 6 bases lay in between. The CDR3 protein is CASSFRGNTEAFF. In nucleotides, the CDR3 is TGTGCCAGCAGCTTTAGGGGGAACACTGAAGCTTTCTTT.

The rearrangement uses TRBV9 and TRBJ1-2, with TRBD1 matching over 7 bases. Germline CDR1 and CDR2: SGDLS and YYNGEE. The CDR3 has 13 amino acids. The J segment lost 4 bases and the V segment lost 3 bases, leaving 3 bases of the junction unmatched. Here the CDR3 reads CASSARTGYGYTF. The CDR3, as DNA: TGTGCCAGCAGCGCCCGGACAGGCTATGGCTACACCTTC. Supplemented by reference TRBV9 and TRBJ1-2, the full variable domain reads DSGVTQTPKHLITATGQRVTLRCSPRSGDLSVYWYQQSLDQGLQFLIQYYNGEERAKGNILERFSAQQFPDLHSELNLSSLELGDSALYFCASSARTGYGYTFGSGTRLTVV.

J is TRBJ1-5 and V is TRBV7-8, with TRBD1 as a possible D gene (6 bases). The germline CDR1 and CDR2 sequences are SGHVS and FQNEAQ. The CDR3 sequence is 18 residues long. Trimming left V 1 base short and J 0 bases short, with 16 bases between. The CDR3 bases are TGTGCCAGCAGCTTAGGCCCACGGACAGTGAATAGCAATCAGCCCCAGCATTTT. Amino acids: CASSLGPRTVNSNQPQHF.

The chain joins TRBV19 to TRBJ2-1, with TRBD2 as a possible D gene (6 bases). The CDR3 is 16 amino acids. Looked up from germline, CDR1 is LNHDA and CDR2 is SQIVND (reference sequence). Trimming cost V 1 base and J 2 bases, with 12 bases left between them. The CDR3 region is CASSIVPTRTYNEQFF. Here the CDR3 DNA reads TGTGCCAGTAGTATAGTACCGACTAGAACCTACAATGAGCAGTTCTTC. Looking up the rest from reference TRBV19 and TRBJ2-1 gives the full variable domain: DGGITQSPKYLFRKEGQNVTLSCEQNLNHDAMYWYRQDPGQGLRLIYYSQIVNDFQKGDIAEGYSVSREKKESFPLTVTSAQKNPTAFYLCASSIVPTRTYNEQFFGPGTRLTVL.

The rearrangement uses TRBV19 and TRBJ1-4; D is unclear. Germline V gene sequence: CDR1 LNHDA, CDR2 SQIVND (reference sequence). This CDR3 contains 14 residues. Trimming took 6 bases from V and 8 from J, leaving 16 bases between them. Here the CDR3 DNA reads TGTGCCAGTAGCAAGGCGGGGTACGGAGAAAAACTGTTTTTT. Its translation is CASSKAGYGEKLFF. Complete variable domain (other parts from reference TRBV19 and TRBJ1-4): DGGITQSPKYLFRKEGQNVTLSCEQNLNHDAMYWYRQDPGQGLRLIYYSQIVNDFQKGDIAEGYSVSREKKESFPLTVTSAQKNPTAFYLCASSKAGYGEKLFFGSGTQLSVL.

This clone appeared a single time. CDR3 region: CASRQGWDYEQYF. CDR3 bases: TGTGCCAGTAGACAGGGGTGGGACTACGAGCAGTACTTC. V gene TRBV19 combines with J gene TRBJ2-7, with TRBD1 identical over 7 bases. CDR3 length equals 13 residues. The germline V gene has CDR1 LNHDA and CDR2 SQIVND (reference sequence). The junction had 5 bases not matched to a gene; V was cut back by 6 bases and J by 3 bases.

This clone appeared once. The CDR3 spells CASSYGTSGGGEQFF. The DNA of the CDR3 is TGTGCCAGCAGTTACGGGACTAGCGGGGGCGGTGAGCAGTTCTTC. This chain joins TRBV6-5 and TRBJ2-1; 14 bases are a match to TRBD2. Germline V gene sequence: CDR1 MNHEY, CDR2 SVGAGI. Trimming took 2 bases from V and 9 from J; bases not matched to a gene: 3. The CDR3 spans 15 residues.

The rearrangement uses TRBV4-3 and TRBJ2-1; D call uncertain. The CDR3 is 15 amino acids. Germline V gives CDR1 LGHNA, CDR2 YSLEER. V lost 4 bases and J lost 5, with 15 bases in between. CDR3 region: CASSLSGRADNEQFF. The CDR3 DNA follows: TGCGCCAGCAGCCTTTCTGGAAGGGCCGACAATGAGCAGTTCTTC.

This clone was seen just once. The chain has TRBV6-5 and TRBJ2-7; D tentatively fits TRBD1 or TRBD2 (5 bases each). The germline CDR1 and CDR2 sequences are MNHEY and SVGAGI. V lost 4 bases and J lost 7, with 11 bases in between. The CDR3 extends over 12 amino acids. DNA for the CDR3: TGTGCCAGCAGTTCAGGGTCGGGGGAGCAGTACTTC. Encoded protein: CASSSGSGEQYF.

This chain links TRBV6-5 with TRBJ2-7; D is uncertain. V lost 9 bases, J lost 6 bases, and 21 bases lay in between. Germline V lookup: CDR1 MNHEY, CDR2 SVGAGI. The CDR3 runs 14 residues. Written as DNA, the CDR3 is TGTGCCAGTGGTGACTGGCCCCAGAGGTCCGAGCAGTACTTC. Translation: CASGDWPQRSEQYF.

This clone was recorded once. The CDR3 here is CASSFGGALDNSPLHF. The CDR3, as DNA: TGTGCCAGCAGCTTTGGGGGGGCCCTCGATAATTCACCCCTCCACTTT. The chain couples TRBV11-2 to TRBJ1-6, with a weak D call TRBD1 (6 bases). The CDR3 has 16 residues. V gave up 3 bases and J gave up 5 bases, with 14 bases separating them. Per germline, CDR1 SGHAT and CDR2 FQNNGV. Looking up the rest from reference TRBV11-2 and TRBJ1-6 gives the full variable domain: EAGVAQSPRYKIIEKRQSVAFWCNPISGHATLYWYQQILGQGPKLLIQFQNNGVVDDSQLPKDRFSAERLKGVDSTLKIQPAKLEDSAVYLCASSFGGALDNSPLHFGNGTRLTVT.

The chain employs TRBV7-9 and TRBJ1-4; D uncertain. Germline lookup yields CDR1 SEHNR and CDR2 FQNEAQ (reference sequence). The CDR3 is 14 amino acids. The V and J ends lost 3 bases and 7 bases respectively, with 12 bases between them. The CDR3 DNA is TGTGCCAGCAGCTTGCATGGCCCATCTGAAAAACTGTTTTTT. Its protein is CASSLHGPSEKLFF. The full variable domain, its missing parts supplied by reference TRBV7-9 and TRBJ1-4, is DTGVSQNPRHKITKRGQNVTFRCDPISEHNRLYWYRQTLGQGPEFLTYFQNEAQLEKSRLLSDRFSAERPKGSFSTLEIQRTEQGDSAMYLCASSLHGPSEKLFFGSGTQLSVL.

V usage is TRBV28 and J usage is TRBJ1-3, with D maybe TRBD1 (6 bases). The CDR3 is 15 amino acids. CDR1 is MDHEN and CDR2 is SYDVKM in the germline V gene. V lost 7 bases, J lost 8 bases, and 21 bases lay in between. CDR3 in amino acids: CASTLRGEPRDTIYF. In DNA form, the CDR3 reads TGTGCCAGCACCCTTAGGGGGGAACCCAGGGACACCATATATTTT.

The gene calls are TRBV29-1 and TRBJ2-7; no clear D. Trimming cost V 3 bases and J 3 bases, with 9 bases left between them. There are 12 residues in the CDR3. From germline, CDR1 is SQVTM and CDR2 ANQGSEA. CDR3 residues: CSVDGQNYEQYF. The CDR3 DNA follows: TGCAGCGTTGACGGTCAGAACTACGAGCAGTACTTC.

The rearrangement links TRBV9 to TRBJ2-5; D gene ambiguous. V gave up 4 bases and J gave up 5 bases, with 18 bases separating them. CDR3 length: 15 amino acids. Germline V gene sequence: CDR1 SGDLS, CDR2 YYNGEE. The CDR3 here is CASSLPLGGFETQYF. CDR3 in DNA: TGTGCCAGCAGCTTGCCCCTGGGCGGTTTTGAGACCCAGTACTTC.

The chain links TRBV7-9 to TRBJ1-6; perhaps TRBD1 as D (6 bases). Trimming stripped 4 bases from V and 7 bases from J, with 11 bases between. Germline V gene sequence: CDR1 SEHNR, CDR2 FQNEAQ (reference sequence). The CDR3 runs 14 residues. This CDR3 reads CASSSTGVNSPLHF. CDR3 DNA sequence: TGTGCCAGCAGCTCGACAGGTGTGAATTCACCCCTCCACTTT.

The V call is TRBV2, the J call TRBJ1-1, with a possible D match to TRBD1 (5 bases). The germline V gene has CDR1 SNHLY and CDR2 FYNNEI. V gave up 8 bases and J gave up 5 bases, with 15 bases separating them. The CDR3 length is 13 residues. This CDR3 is CASLEAGWTEAFF. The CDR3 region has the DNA TGTGCCAGCCTCGAAGCAGGGTGGACTGAAGCTTTCTTT.

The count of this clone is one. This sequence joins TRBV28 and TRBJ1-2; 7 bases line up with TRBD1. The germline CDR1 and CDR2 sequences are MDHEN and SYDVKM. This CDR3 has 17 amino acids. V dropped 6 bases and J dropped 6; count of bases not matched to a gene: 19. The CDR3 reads CASRRGGGGPGQDGYTF. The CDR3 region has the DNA TGTGCCAGCAGACGAGGGGGCGGGGGACCCGGACAAGATGGCTACACCTTC.